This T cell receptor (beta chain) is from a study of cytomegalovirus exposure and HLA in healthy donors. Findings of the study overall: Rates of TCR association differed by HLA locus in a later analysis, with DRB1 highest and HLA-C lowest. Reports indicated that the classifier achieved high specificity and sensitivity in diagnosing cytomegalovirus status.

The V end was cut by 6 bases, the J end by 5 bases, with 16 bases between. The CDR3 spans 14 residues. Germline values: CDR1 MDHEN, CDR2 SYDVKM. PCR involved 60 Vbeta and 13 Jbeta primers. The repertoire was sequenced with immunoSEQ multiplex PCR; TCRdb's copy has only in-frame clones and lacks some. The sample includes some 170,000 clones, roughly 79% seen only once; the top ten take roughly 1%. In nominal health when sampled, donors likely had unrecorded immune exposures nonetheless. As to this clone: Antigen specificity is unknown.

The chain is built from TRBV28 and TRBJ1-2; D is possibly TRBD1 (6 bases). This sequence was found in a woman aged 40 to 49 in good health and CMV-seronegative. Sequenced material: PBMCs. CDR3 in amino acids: CASSPGGALYGYTF. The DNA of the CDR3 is TGTGCCAGCAGCCCCGGGGGGGCCTTATATGGCTACACCTTC.